The clone carrying this T cell receptor beta chain was observed a few times. The data stem from a study of T cells in Graves' hyperthyroidism and ophthalmopathy. The TCR beta CDR3 regions underwent amplification using RNA transcripts as the source. In the first-round RT-PCR of the TCR CDR3, the HTBI primer set was used. In TCRdb, the multiplex PCR reads were re-called with MiXCR into one record per CDR3 protein. Of about 500,000 distinct CDR3 sequences in the sample, 14% are singletons; the top ten hold around a sixth. CDR1 and CDR2 from the germline V gene are MNHEY and SVGEGT. The CDR3 contains 14 residues. Trimming took 0 bases from V and 2 from J, leaving 8 bases between them.

Sequenced: blood. This chain uses TRBV6-2 or TRBV6-3 with TRBJ2-7, with D tentatively TRBD1 (5 bases). The origin of this receptor is a woman younger than 30 with Graves' hyperthyroidism. CDR3 sequence (DNA): TGTGCCAGCAGTTACTCGACCAGGGCCTACGAGCAGTACTTC. Translation: CASSYSTRAYEQYF.